This TCR beta chain was sequenced during a study of T cell repertoires in cytomegalovirus infection. Whole-study results and caveats: Within the response measured ex vivo, HLA-C-restricted CMV-specific TCR beta clonotypes were dominant. Summed frequency of public TCR beta families distinguished CMV carriers with the relevant HLA.

The germline gives CDR1 SGHTA, CDR2 FQGNSA. The CDR3 extends over 15 amino acids. Unmatched junction bases numbered 4, after V lost 5 bases and J lost 2 bases. Regarding this clonotype: Its antigen is currently unknown.

TCRdb called the reads again in MiXCR, with one record for every CDR3 protein. The profile shows a few hundred thousand distinct CDR3 sequences, around a third of them singletons. The V call is TRBV7-2, the J call TRBJ2-1, with 9 bases that match TRBD2. The sample was cultured PBMCs, taken from culture after CMV antigen stimulation. The sequence was collected from a human donor in good health (CMV status not recorded). Some clones in this sample may be carry-over from other donors' samples. In DNA, the CDR3 is TGTGCCAGCAGCCATAGCGGGAGTACCTACAATGAGCAGTTCTTC. Translating gives CASSHSGSTYNEQFF.